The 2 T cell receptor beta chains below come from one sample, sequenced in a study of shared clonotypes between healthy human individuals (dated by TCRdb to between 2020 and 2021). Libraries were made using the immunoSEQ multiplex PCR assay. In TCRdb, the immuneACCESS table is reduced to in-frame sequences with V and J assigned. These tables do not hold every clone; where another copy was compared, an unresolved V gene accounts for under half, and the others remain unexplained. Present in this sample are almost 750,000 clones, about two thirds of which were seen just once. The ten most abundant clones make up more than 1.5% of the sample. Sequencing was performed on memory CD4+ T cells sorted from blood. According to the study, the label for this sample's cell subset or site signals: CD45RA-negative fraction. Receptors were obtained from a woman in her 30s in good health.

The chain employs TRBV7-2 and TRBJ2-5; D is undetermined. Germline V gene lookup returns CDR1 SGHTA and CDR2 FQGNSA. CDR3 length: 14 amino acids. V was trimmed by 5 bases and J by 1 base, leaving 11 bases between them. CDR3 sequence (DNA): TGTGCCAGCAGCCCCAACGGTGGCCAAGAGACCCAGTACTTC. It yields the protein CASSPNGGQETQYF.

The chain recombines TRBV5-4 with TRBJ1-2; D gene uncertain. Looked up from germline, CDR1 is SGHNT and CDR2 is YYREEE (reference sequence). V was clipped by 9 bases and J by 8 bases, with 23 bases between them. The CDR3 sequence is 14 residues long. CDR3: CATHRGGGLVGYTF. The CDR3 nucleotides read TGTGCCACCCATCGGGGTGGCGGTTTGGTCGGCTACACCTTC.